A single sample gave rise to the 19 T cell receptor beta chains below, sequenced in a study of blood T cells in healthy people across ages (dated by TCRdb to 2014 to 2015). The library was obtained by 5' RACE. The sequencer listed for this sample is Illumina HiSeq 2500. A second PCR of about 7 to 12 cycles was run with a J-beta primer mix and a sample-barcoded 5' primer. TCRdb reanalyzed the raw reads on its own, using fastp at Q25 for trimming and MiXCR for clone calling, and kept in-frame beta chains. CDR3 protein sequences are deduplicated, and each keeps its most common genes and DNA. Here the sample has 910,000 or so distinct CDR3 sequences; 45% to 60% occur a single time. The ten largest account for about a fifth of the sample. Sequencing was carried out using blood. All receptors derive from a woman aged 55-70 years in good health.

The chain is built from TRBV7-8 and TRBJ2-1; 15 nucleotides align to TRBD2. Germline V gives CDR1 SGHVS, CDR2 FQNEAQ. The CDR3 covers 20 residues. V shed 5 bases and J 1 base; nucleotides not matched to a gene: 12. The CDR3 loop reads CASSRRGLAGGPRSYNEQFF. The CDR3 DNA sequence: TGTGCCAGCAGCCGCCGCGGACTAGCGGGAGGGCCTAGGTCCTACAATGAGCAGTTCTTC.

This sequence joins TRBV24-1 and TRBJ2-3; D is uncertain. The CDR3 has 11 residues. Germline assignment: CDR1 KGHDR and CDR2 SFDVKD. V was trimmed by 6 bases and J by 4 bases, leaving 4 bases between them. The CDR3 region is CATSRSDTQYF. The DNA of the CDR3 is TGTGCCACCAGTAGGTCAGATACGCAGTATTTT.

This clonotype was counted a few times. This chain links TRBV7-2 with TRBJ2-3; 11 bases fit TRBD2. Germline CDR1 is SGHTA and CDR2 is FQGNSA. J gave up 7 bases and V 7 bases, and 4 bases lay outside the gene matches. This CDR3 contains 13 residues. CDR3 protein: CASTRTSGYTQYF. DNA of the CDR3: TGTGCCAGCACCAGGACTAGCGGGTATACGCAGTATTTT. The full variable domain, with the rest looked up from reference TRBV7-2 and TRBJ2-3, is GAGVSQSPSNKVTEKGKDVELRCDPISGHTALYWYRQSLGQGLEFLIYFQGNSAPDKSGLPSDRFSAERTGGSVSTLTIQRTQQEDSAVYLCASTRTSGYTQYFGPGTRLTVL.

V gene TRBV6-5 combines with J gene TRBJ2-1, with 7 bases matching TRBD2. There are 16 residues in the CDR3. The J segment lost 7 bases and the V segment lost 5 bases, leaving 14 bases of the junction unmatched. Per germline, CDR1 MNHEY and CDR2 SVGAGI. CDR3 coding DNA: TGTGCCAGCAGTCCTAGAATGAATTCCGGGGGGAATGAGCAGTTCTTC. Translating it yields CASSPRMNSGGNEQFF.

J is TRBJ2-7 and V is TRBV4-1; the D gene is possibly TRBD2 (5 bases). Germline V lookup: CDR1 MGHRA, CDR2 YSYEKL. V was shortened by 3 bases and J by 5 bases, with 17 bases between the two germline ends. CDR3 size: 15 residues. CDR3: CASSHQIREAHEQYF. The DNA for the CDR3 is TGCGCCAGCAGCCATCAAATCCGGGAAGCCCACGAGCAGTACTTC.

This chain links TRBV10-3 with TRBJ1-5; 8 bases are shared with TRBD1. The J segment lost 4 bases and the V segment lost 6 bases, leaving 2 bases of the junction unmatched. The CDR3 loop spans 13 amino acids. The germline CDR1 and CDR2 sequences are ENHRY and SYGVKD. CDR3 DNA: TGTGCCATCAGGGGACAGGTTAATCAGCCCCAGCATTTT. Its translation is CAIRGQVNQPQHF.

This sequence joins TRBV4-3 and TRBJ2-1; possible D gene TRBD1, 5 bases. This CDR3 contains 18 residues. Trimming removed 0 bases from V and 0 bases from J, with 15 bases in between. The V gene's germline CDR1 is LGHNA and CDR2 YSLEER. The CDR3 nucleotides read TGCGCCAGCAGCCAAGATGAGTATAGGACAAGCTCCTACAATGAGCAGTTCTTC. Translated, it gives CASSQDEYRTSSYNEQFF.

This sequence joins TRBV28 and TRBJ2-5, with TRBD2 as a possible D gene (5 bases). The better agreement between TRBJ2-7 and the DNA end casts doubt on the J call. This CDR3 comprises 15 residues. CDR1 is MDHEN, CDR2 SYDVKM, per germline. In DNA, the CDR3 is TGTGCCAGCAGTTTCCCTAGACTAATCGACTACGAGCAGTACTTC. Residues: CASSFPRLIDYEQYF.

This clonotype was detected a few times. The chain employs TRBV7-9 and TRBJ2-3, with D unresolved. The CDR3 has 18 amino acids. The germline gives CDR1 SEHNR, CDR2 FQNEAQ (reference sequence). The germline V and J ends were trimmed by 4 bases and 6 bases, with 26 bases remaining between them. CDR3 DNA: TGTGCCAGCAGCTGGCACCGATTGGTGCCTACTTCTTCTGATACGCAGTATTTT. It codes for CASSWHRLVPTSSDTQYF.

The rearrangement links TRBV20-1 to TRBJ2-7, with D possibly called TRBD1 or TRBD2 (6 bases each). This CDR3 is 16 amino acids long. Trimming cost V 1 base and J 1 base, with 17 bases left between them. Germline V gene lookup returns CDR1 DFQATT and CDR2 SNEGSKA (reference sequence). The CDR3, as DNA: TGCAGTGCTAGAGCGGGGGCCCAATATTATTCCTACGAGCAGTACTTC. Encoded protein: CSARAGAQYYSYEQYF.

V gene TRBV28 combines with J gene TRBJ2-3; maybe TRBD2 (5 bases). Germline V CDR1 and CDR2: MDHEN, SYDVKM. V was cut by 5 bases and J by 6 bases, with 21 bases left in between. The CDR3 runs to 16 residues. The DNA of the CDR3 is TGTGCCAGCAGTCCCATGGTGATACTAGTTCCGGATACGCAGTATTTT. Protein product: CASSPMVILVPDTQYF.

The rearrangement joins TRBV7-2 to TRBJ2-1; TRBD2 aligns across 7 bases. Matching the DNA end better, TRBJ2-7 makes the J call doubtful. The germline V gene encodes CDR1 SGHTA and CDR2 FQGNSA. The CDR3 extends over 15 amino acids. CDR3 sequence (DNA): TGTGCCAGCAGCTTCCTAGCGGCCTCCTACAATGAGCAGTACTTC. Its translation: CASSFLAASYNEQYF.

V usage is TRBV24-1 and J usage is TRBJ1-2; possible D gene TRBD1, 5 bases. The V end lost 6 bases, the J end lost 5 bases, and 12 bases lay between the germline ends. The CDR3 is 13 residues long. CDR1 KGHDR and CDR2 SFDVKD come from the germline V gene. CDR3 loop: CATSTGTHYGYTF. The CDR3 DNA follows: TGTGCCACCAGTACCGGGACTCATTATGGCTACACCTTC.

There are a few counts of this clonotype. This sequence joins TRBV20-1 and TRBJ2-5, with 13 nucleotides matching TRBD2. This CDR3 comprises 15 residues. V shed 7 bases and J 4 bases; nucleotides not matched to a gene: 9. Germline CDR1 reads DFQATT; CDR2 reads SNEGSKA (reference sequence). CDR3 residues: CSGIRLAGGSETQYF. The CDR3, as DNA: TGCAGTGGGATCCGACTAGCGGGAGGTTCAGAGACCCAGTACTTC.

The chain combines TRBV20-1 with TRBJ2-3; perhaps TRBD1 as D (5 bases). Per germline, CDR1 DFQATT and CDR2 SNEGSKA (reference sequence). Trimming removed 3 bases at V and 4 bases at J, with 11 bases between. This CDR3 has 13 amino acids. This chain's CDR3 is CSASRVGADTQYF. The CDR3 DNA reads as TGCAGTGCTAGCAGGGTTGGCGCAGATACGCAGTATTTT.

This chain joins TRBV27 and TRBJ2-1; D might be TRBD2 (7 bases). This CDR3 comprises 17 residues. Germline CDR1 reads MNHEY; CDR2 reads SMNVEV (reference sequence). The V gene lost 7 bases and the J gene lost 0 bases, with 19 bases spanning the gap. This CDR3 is CASKEGEGRSSYNEQFF. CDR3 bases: TGTGCCAGCAAGGAGGGGGAGGGGCGGAGCTCCTACAATGAGCAGTTCTTC.

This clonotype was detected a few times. In nucleotides, the CDR3 is TGTGCCAGCAGTCGTGTCGTTCAAGAGACCCAGTACTTC. It codes for CASSRVVQETQYF. The genes are TRBV12-3 or TRBV12-4 and TRBJ2-5, with D hard to call. With 5 bases removed from V and 2 bases from J, the gap between germline ends came to 9 bases. CDR3 length equals 13 residues.

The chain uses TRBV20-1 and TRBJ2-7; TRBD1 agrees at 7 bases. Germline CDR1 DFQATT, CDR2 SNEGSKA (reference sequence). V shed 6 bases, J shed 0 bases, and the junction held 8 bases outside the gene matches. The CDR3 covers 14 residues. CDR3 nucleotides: TGCAGTGCCAGACAGGGTGAGAGCTCCTACGAGCAGTACTTC. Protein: CSARQGESSYEQYF.

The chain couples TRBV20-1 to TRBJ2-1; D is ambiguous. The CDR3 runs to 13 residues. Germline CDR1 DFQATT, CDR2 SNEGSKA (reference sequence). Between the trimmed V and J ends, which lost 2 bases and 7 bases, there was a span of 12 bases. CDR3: CSARTRAGNEQFF. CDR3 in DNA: TGCAGTGCTAGAACCCGGGCAGGAAATGAGCAGTTCTTC.